The rows below give T cell receptor beta chains drawn from one sample of a study of T cells expressing NK-cell markers. Reprocessing the 5' RACE reads, TCRdb reports a single entry for every CDR3 protein and omits DNA. The sample's table shows about 110,000 distinct CDR3 sequences. The sequenced sample consisted of blood T cells: a sorted CD56 or NKG2C T cell subset, CD4+ or CD8+ T cells, or bulk PBMC T cells (not recorded which). These receptors all stem from a woman between 18 and 70 years old in good health. The CDR3 runs from the conserved cysteine through the conserved F or W.

v_gene: TRBV12-3/TRBV12-4
j_gene: TRBJ2-3
CDR3aa: CASSSPLGWGGGDSSDTQYF

v_gene: TRBV19
j_gene: TRBJ2-4
CDR3aa: CASSLGQLAKNIQYF

v_gene: TRBV11-2
j_gene: TRBJ2-3
CDR3aa: CASSLVGGVGDTQYF

v_gene: TRBV7-8
j_gene: TRBJ2-5
CDR3aa: CASSYFDRLETQYF

v_gene: TRBV6-2/TRBV6-3
j_gene: TRBJ2-7
CDR3aa: CASQGVLSYEQYF

v_gene: TRBV29-1
j_gene: TRBJ2-5
CDR3aa: CSVPNGGRETQYF

v_gene: TRBV27
j_gene: TRBJ2-7
CDR3aa: CASSLASGAQYF

v_gene: TRBV11-2
j_gene: TRBJ1-1
CDR3aa: CASSTISTEAFF

v_gene: TRBV12-3/TRBV12-4
j_gene: TRBJ2-3
CDR3aa: CASSGTETDTQYF

v_gene: TRBV15
j_gene: TRBJ2-1
CDR3aa: CATDTSGSGNEQFF

v_gene: TRBV7-9
j_gene: TRBJ1-4
CDR3aa: CASRAEGEANEKLFF

v_gene: TRBV7-6
j_gene: TRBJ2-1
CDR3aa: CASSLEAGPYNEQFF

v_gene: TRBV24-1
j_gene: TRBJ2-1
CDR3aa: CATRTGAYDEQFF

v_gene: TRBV5-5
j_gene: TRBJ2-7
CDR3aa: CASSFVGYEQYF

v_gene: TRBV20-1
j_gene: TRBJ2-7
CDR3aa: CSARSISGRTTYEQYF

v_gene: TRBV12-3/TRBV12-4
j_gene: TRBJ1-2
CDR3aa: CASGPGPNYGYTF

v_gene: TRBV7-6
j_gene: TRBJ2-2
CDR3aa: CASSLSSDTGELFF

v_gene: TRBV20-1
j_gene: TRBJ2-7
CDR3aa: CSATTSGRSYEQYF

v_gene: TRBV28
j_gene: TRBJ2-1
CDR3aa: CASSPRGSEQFF

v_gene: TRBV5-4
j_gene: TRBJ2-1
CDR3aa: CASSSGTSANEQFF

v_gene: TRBV20-1
j_gene: TRBJ2-3
CDR3aa: CSGDSGTDTQYF

v_gene: TRBV12-3/TRBV12-4
j_gene: TRBJ2-1
CDR3aa: CASSQTMDEQFF

v_gene: TRBV20-1
j_gene: TRBJ2-5
CDR3aa: CSARPLAGGDQETQYF

v_gene: TRBV12-3/TRBV12-4
j_gene: TRBJ2-5
CDR3aa: CASSLTFRPPGEGETQYF

v_gene: TRBV9
j_gene: TRBJ2-6
CDR3aa: CASSVGGTVVSGANVLTF

v_gene: TRBV4-3
j_gene: TRBJ1-3
CDR3aa: CASSQNSGNTIYF

v_gene: TRBV4-3
j_gene: TRBJ1-1
CDR3aa: CASSHGTGQEGSEAFF

v_gene: TRBV20-1
j_gene: TRBJ2-1
CDR3aa: CSARKELGGSYNEQFF

v_gene: TRBV12-3/TRBV12-4
j_gene: TRBJ1-6
CDR3aa: CASRPSQGRYNSPLHF

v_gene: TRBV7-9
j_gene: TRBJ1-4
CDR3aa: CASSPQGEPEKLFF

v_gene: TRBV19
j_gene: TRBJ2-1
CDR3aa: CASSISGGLYNEQFF

v_gene: TRBV4-3
j_gene: TRBJ2-1
CDR3aa: CASSREGGADYNEQFF

v_gene: TRBV29-1
j_gene: TRBJ2-5
CDR3aa: CSVEGGLASGAAETQYF

v_gene: TRBV6-2/TRBV6-3
j_gene: TRBJ2-5
CDR3aa: CASSYGTGGAETQYF

v_gene: TRBV21-1
j_gene: TRBJ1-1
CDR3aa: CASSKEGDAFF

v_gene: TRBV6-1
j_gene: TRBJ1-5
CDR3aa: CASSPEGTGNQPQHF

v_gene: TRBV9
j_gene: TRBJ2-2
CDR3aa: CASSPSGNRAGELFF

v_gene: TRBV7-2
j_gene: TRBJ2-1
CDR3aa: CASSRPTGGFYNEQFF

v_gene: TRBV27
j_gene: TRBJ2-7
CDR3aa: CASSPGVGDEQYF

v_gene: TRBV4-3
j_gene: TRBJ2-3
CDR3aa: CASSQAFSADTQYF

v_gene: TRBV12-3/TRBV12-4
j_gene: TRBJ2-7
CDR3aa: CASSLAAGNSYEQYF

v_gene: TRBV12-3/TRBV12-4
j_gene: TRBJ2-5
CDR3aa: CASSLQGAGETQYF

v_gene: TRBV12-3/TRBV12-4
j_gene: TRBJ2-5
CDR3aa: CASSLATGVGETQYF

v_gene: TRBV12-3/TRBV12-4
j_gene: TRBJ1-2
CDR3aa: CASSLATWAAYGYTF

v_gene: TRBV11-1
j_gene: TRBJ2-3
CDR3aa: CASSPRVSGRLNTDTQYF

v_gene: TRBV19
j_gene: TRBJ2-1
CDR3aa: CASSDQGLYNEQFF

v_gene: TRBV9
j_gene: TRBJ2-2
CDR3aa: CASSASGGFTGELFF

v_gene: TRBV7-2
j_gene: TRBJ1-1
CDR3aa: CASSITGTEAFF

v_gene: TRBV28
j_gene: TRBJ2-1
CDR3aa: CASTPFPPSMHEQFF

v_gene: TRBV3-1
j_gene: TRBJ2-2
CDR3aa: CASSLAEAAYLGELFF

v_gene: TRBV5-6
j_gene: TRBJ2-5
CDR3aa: CASSQNGQTQYF

v_gene: TRBV4-1
j_gene: TRBJ2-2
CDR3aa: CASSQLGVTNTGELFF

v_gene: TRBV20-1
j_gene: TRBJ2-1
CDR3aa: CSASFGTSAHEQFF

v_gene: TRBV4-3
j_gene: TRBJ2-7
CDR3aa: CASSLGLAVGMGYEQYF

v_gene: TRBV11-1
j_gene: TRBJ2-1
CDR3aa: CASSPVVGGTVKGNEQFF